This T cell receptor (beta chain) was observed in a study of T cell changes during pregnancy in multiple sclerosis. TCRdb keeps only in-frame clones here, not all; method: immunoSEQ multiplex PCR. This sample has 65,000 to 85,000 clones; approximately 91% occur once, and the top ten carry roughly 1.5%. Here the sequenced sample was peripheral blood, taken in the third trimester of pregnancy. This receptor was identified in a female donor with multiple sclerosis, enrolled in a pregnancy study.

DNA of the CDR3: TGTGCCAGCAGCACCACAGGGGGGCGGACCGGGGAGCTGTTTTTT. This sequence encodes CASSTTGGRTGELFF. This chain joins TRBV6-6 and TRBJ2-2; 8 bases are a match to TRBD1. In germline, CDR1 is MNHNY, CDR2 SVGAGI (reference sequence). V dropped 6 bases and J dropped 5; count of bases not matched to a gene: 8. The CDR3 covers 15 residues.